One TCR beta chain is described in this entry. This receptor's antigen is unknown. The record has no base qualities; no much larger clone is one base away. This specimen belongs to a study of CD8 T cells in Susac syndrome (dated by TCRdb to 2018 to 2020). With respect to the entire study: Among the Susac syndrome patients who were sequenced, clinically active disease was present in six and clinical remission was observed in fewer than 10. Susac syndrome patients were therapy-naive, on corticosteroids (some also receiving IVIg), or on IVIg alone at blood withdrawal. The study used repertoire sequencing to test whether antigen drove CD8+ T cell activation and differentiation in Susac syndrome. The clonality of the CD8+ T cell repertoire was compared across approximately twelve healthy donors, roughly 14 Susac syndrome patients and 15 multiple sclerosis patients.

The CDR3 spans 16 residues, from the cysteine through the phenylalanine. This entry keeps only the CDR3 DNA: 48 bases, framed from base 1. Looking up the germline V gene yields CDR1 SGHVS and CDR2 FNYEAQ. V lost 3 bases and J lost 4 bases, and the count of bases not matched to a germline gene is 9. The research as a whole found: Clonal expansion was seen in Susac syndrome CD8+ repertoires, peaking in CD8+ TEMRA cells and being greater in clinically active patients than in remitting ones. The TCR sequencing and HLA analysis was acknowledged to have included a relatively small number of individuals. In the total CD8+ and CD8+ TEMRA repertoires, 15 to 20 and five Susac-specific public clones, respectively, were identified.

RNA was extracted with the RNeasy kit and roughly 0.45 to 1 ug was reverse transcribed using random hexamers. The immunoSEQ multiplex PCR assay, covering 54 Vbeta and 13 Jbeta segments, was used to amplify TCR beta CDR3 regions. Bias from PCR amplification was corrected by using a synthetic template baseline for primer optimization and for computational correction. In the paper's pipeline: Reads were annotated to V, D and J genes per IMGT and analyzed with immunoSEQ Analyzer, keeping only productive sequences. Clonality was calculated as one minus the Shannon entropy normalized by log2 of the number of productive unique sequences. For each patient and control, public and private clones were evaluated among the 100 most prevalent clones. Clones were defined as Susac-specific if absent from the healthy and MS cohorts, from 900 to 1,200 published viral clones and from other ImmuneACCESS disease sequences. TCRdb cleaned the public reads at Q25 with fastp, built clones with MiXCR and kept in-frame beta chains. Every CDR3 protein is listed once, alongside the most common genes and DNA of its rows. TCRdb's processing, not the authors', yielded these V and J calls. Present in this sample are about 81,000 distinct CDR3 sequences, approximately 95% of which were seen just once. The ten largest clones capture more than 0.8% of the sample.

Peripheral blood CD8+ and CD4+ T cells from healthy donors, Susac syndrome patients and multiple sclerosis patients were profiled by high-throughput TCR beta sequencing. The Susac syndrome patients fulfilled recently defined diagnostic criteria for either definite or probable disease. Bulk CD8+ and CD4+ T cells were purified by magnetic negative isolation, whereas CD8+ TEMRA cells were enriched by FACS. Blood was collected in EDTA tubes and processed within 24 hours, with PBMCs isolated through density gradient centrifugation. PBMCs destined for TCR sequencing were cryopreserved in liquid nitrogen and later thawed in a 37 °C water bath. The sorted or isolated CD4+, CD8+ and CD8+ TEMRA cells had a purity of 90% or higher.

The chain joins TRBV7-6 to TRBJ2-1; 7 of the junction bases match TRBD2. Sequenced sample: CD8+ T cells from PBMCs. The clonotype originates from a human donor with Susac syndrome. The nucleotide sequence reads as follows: TGTGCCAGCAGCTTTCTTGCGGGAGAGTGGTACAATGAGCAGTTCTTC. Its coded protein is CASSFLAGEWYNEQFF. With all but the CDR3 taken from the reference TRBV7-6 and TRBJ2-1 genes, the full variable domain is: GAGVSQSPRYKVTKRGQDVALRCDPISGHVSLYWYRQALGQGPEFLTYFNYEAQQDKSGLPNDRFSAERPEGSISTLTIQRTEQRDSAMYRCASSFLAGEWYNEQFFGPGTRLTVL.